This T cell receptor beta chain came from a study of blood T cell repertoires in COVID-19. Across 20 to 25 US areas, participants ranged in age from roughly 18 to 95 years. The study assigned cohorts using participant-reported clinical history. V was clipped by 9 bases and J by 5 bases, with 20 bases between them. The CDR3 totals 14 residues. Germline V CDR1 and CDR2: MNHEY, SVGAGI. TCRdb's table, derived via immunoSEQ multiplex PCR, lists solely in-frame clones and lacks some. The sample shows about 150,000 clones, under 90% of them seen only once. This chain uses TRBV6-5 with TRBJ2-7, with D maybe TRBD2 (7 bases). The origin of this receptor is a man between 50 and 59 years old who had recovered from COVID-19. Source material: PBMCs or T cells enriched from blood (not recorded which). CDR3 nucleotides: TGTGCCAGTTCGGGGGCAAGGACTAGAGACGAGCAGTACTTC. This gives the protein CASSGARTRDEQYF.